Listed below are T cell receptor beta chains from one sample, sequenced in a study of cytomegalovirus exposure and HLA in healthy donors. TCRdb's table, derived via immunoSEQ multiplex PCR, lists solely in-frame clones and lacks some. The sample yields approximately 160,000 clones, around 76% seen once. Sequenced: PBMCs. The receptor set was obtained from a girl between 10 and 17 years old in good health and CMV-seropositive. The CDR3 runs from the conserved cysteine through the conserved F or W. Fields, in order: D gene, V gene, J gene, clone size, CDR3 protein, CDR3 DNA. D genes are given only for firm matches. Clone sizes are given selectively: once, few, many, or a class where the clone is expanded.

TRBD2	TRBV4-1	TRBJ2-3	-	CASSPGTSSHTQYF	TGCGCCAGCAGCCCCGGGACTAGCAGTCATACGCAGTATTTT
TRBD2	TRBV5-1	TRBJ2-1	-	CASSFFGGDEQFF	TGCGCCAGCAGCTTCTTTGGGGGGGATGAGCAGTTCTTC
TRBD2	TRBV11-2	TRBJ2-7	-	CASSLVAGLYYEQYF	TGTGCCAGCAGCTTAGTAGCGGGACTTTACTACGAGCAGTACTTC
TRBD2	TRBV6-4	TRBJ2-1	few	CASNRTSGESYNEQFF	TGTGCCAGCAATCGGACTAGCGGGGAGTCCTACAATGAGCAGTTCTTC
TRBD1	TRBV9	TRBJ1-1	-	CASSAHRGQGPMNTEAFF	TGTGCCAGCAGCGCCCATAGGGGACAGGGGCCAATGAACACTGAAGCTTTCTTT
TRBD1	TRBV28	TRBJ2-3	-	CASTSRRGGGTDTQYF	TGTGCCAGCACCTCAAGGCGAGGGGGCGGGACAGATACGCAGTATTTT
TRBD2	TRBV5-1	TRBJ2-3	-	CASSSGLAGAVRTDTQYF	TGCGCCAGCAGCTCGGGACTAGCGGGAGCGGTCCGCACAGATACGCAGTATTTT
-	TRBV11-1	TRBJ2-2	few	CASRVSRVAGELFF	TGTGCCAGTCGCGTTAGCAGGGTGGCCGGGGAGCTGTTTTTT
TRBD1	TRBV7-9	TRBJ2-7	-	CASSSTGQGAWEQYF	TGTGCCAGCAGCTCTACGGGACAGGGGGCTTGGGAGCAGTACTTC
-	TRBV7-3	TRBJ2-1	-	CASSQDQGGVSSEQFF	TGTGCCAGCAGCCAAGATCAGGGGGGCGTCTCTAGCGAGCAGTTCTTC
TRBD1	TRBV10-1	TRBJ2-5	few	CASSEPGTEETQYF	TGCGCCAGCAGTGAGCCGGGGACAGAAGAGACCCAGTACTTC
-	TRBV7-8	TRBJ1-2	-	CASSLGTLQVNYGYTF	TGTGCCAGCAGCTTAGGGACCCTACAGGTTAACTATGGCTACACCTTC
-	TRBV5-5	TRBJ2-5	-	CASSNWGRQGRAETQYF	TGTGCCAGCAGCAACTGGGGCCGCCAGGGGAGGGCAGAGACCCAGTACTTC
TRBD2	TRBV4-1	TRBJ2-7	-	CASSPERGLAGVYEQYF	TGCGCCAGCAGCCCAGAAAGGGGGCTAGCGGGAGTCTACGAGCAGTACTTC
TRBD2	TRBV7-3	TRBJ2-2	-	CASSLEWGTSGDGELFF	TGTGCCAGCAGCTTAGAGTGGGGGACTAGTGGAGACGGGGAGCTGTTTTTT
TRBD2	TRBV28	TRBJ2-1	-	CASSFSFLAGERNEQFF	TGTGCCAGCAGTTTTTCCTTCCTAGCGGGAGAGCGAAATGAGCAGTTCTTC
TRBD1	TRBV5-8	TRBJ1-5	-	CASSQTGFASNQPQHF	TGTGCCAGCAGCCAGACAGGGTTCGCGAGCAATCAGCCCCAGCATTTT
-	TRBV28	TRBJ1-1	-	CASRLTVGGNTEAFF	TGTGCCAGCCGTTTAACCGTCGGGGGGAACACTGAAGCTTTCTTT
-	TRBV10-2	TRBJ1-5	-	CASSEMAGGNQPQHF	TGCGCCAGCAGTGAGATGGCAGGGGGCAATCAGCCCCAGCATTTT
TRBD1	TRBV2	TRBJ2-7	-	CASSDRTGGYEQYF	TGTGCCAGCAGTGATCGGACAGGGGGCTACGAGCAGTACTTC
-	TRBV19	TRBJ1-1	-	CASSIERGGEAFF	TGTGCCAGTAGTATAGAGAGGGGAGGTGAAGCTTTCTTT
-	TRBV11-2	TRBJ2-7	-	CASSSNDEQYF	TGTGCCAGCAGCTCAAATGACGAGCAGTACTTC